The 5 T cell receptor beta chains below come from one sample, sequenced in a study of T cells in pancreatic ductal adenocarcinoma. This table comes from immunoSEQ multiplex PCR, and its TCRdb copy is limited to in-frame clones, with some not included. The data show roughly 11,000 clones, about nine tenths seen once. Surgery without prior neoadjuvant therapy was the treatment of the selected pancreatic ductal adenocarcinoma patients. Sequencing used PBMCs. These receptors all come from a human donor with pancreatic ductal adenocarcinoma.

The chain has TRBV11-2 and TRBJ2-3; D is perhaps TRBD1 (6 bases). This CDR3 has 13 amino acids. Germline V gene sequence: CDR1 SGHAT, CDR2 FQNNGV. The V end was cut by 7 bases, the J end by 3 bases, with 11 bases between. This chain's CDR3 is CASIFQGTDTQYF. CDR3 DNA sequence: TGTGCCAGCATTTTTCAGGGGACAGATACGCAGTATTTT.

The chain recombines TRBV4-2 with TRBJ2-2; possible D gene TRBD1, 6 bases. Germline V gene data show CDR1 as LGHNA and CDR2 as YNFKEQ. This CDR3 region has 14 residues. The V and J ends lost 0 bases and 6 bases respectively, with 8 bases between them. In DNA form, the CDR3 reads TGTGCCAGCAGCCAAGACAGGGGCGCCGGGGAGCTGTTTTTT. This sequence encodes CASSQDRGAGELFF.

The rearrangement joins TRBV4-1 to TRBJ1-1; TRBD1 matches 8 bases. This CDR3 is built from 15 residues. V shed 3 bases and J 5 bases; nucleotides not matched to a gene: 8. The V gene's germline CDR1 is MGHRA and CDR2 YSYEKL. The CDR3 sequence is CASSQQGAGVTEAFF. CDR3 coding DNA: TGCGCCAGCAGCCAGCAGGGGGCGGGGGTAACTGAAGCTTTCTTT.

V usage is TRBV5-6 and J usage is TRBJ2-3; 14 bases are shared with TRBD2. V lost 0 bases and J lost 8; bases outside the gene matches: 5. This CDR3 has 16 residues. Germline V lookup: CDR1 SGHDT, CDR2 YYEEEE. CDR3 bases: TGTGCCAGCAGCTTGGGACTAGCGGGGGGGCGGGGTACGCAGTATTTT. It translates to CASSLGLAGGRGTQYF.

The CDR3 here is CASSLGTGWNDEQYF. The CDR3 DNA follows: TGTGCCAGCAGCTTAGGGACAGGGTGGAACGACGAGCAGTACTTC. The rearrangement links TRBV11-2 to TRBJ2-7, with TRBD1 identical over 8 bases. This CDR3 region has 15 residues. CDR1 is SGHAT and CDR2 is FQNNGV in the germline V gene. With 1 base clipped from V and 5 bases from J, the junction kept 7 bases outside the gene matches.